Below, one T cell receptor (beta chain) is given with its context. Method: immunoSEQ multiplex PCR; TCRdb's copy keeps in-frame clones and lacks some. The sample includes 56,000 or so clones, over 60% of them seen just once. The data stem from a study of memory CD4+ T cells and cytomegalovirus serostatus. The sort gate was single viable CD3+CD4+CD8-CD45RO+ cells for memory CD4+ T cells. Looked up from germline, CDR1 is DFQATT and CDR2 is SNEGSKA (reference sequence). Trimming shortened V by 5 bases and J by 2 bases, and 7 bases separated the two germline ends. CDR3 length equals 11 residues. This sequence originates from an adult in good health and CMV-seronegative. Some clones in this sample may be carry-over from other donors' samples. Material: memory CD4+ T cells from blood. The rearrangement uses TRBV20-1 and TRBJ2-7; weak D call: TRBD2 (6 bases). DNA of the CDR3: TGCAGTGCTCAGCGGGCCTACGAGCAGTACTTC. Translating gives CSAQRAYEQYF.